This T cell receptor (beta chain) was observed in a study of blood T cell repertoires in COVID-19 (dated by TCRdb to 2019 to 2021). As for the study more broadly: Samples covering the acute and convalescent phases of COVID-19 were provided by collaborators in the United States, Italy and Spain. A de-identified subject ID, COVID-19 status, age in years and sex were almost always included in the sample metadata. The repertoires were released in a freely available public database meant as a resource for research on the immune response to SARS-CoV-2. Deeply sampled blood TCRbeta repertoires from subjects exposed to, actively infected with, or recovered from COVID-19 were included in the dataset. HLA class I and class II types, where available, came from metadata supplied by the sample provider rather than from assay-based typing. Samples were obtained from the ongoing ImmuneRACE study (first 160 participants) and from approximately 1,200 subjects provided by 6 global collaborators. The prospective study material was composed of cDNA or gDNA derived from T cells, B-cell-depleted T cells, or PBMCs.

TCRbeta CDR3 regions were amplified from genomic DNA by means of the immunoSEQ Assay, a bias-controlled multiplex PCR. As for how the authors treated the data: The number of nucleated cells in each sample was estimated from the amplification of reference gene primers within the assay. Sequence reads were collapsed and filtered to measure the absolute abundance of every unique TCRbeta CDR3 rearrangement. For each sample, productive Simpson clonality was calculated by taking the square root of Simpson's diversity index across productive rearrangements. Here the immuneACCESS table is served through TCRdb, limited to in-frame sequences with V and J called. Missing clones are a known gap in these copies; in checked studies unresolved V genes cover under half, and the rest lacks a known reason. V and J calls plus clone size are reproduced from that table; the DNA served to infer D and trimming. This sample is represented by about 82,000 clones; approximately 82% of them were singletons. Clones ranked in the top ten supply around 7.2% of the sample.

Each collaborating institution followed its own protocols to collect whole blood in K2EDTA tubes. Collaborator samples were shipped for TCRbeta analysis as frozen whole blood, isolated PBMCs, or DNA extracted from either sample type. On this clone: Which antigen it targets is not known. Within one base of it there is no much larger clone, and no base qualities were kept.

The germline V gene gives CDR1 as SGHRS and CDR2 as YFSETQ. From the cysteine up to the phenylalanine, the CDR3 has a length of 16 residues. Only the CDR3 DNA stays, 48 bases, in frame from base 1. Clipping removes 3 bases from V and 2 bases from J, with 7 as the unmatched junction base count. What the research found in general, with its limitations: The quantity of clinical and demographic metadata differed by source and by participant and was supplied without curation.

The sequence joins TRBV5-1 to TRBJ2-5; 10 middle bases align to TRBD1. This clonotype was obtained from a man in his forties or fifties with active or convalescent COVID-19. The sample taken for sequencing was peripheral blood. Here the CDR3 is given as CASSSPGTGVQETQYF. The DNA sequence is as follows: TGCGCCAGCAGCTCCCCCGGGACAGGGGTTCAAGAGACCCAGTACTTC.